This is a list of T cell receptor beta chains from one sample in a study of regulatory T cells in long-lasting Graves disease. Via MiXCR, TCRdb re-called the multiplex PCR reads, giving one row per CDR3 protein. The sample includes some 220,000 distinct CDR3 sequences, around a fifth of them seen just once. Separately, the same data were catalogued under a study of T cells in Graves' hyperthyroidism and ophthalmopathy.

Sequenced material: peripheral blood mononuclear cells (PBMCs), taken at new diagnosis, from a patient treated with antithyroid drugs. The receptors shown here come from a woman aged 25 to 39 with Graves disease. CDR3s leave out the opening cysteine and the closing phenylalanine or tryptophan. Size is omitted from some rows. Given values are once, few, many or a class for expanded clones.

v_gene	abundance	j_gene	CDR3aa
TRBV6-2/TRBV6-3	-	TRBJ1-1	ASSPRQGTNTEAL
TRBV9	many	TRBJ1-2	ASSVDEGSGSRGYT
TRBV25-1	many	TRBJ2-6	ASRGPGGTGYVLT
TRBV4-1	-	TRBJ2-7	ASSQDGGQLGNEQY
TRBV6-1	few	TRBJ2-3	ASKRTADTQY
TRBV12-3/TRBV12-4	-	TRBJ2-3	ASSLGGWVSTDTQY
TRBV6-2/TRBV6-3	-	TRBJ1-5	ASKDDQPQH
TRBV5-1	many	TRBJ2-6	ASSLVGGTSGRGSGANVLT
TRBV19	many	TRBJ2-5	ASAETSGGVQETQY
TRBV28	many	TRBJ2-5	ASSSTAETQY
TRBV12-3/TRBV12-4	-	TRBJ1-5	ASSYTGTTNQPQH
TRBV13	few	TRBJ2-5	ASSAWGAGGRETQY
TRBV5-1	few	TRBJ1-2	ASSLEGRVVDGYT
TRBV19	many	TRBJ1-2	ATSDRVYGYT
TRBV19	many	TRBJ2-3	ASRLLGQGATDTQY
TRBV18	few	TRBJ1-6	ASSPRIRGSYNSPLH
TRBV12-3/TRBV12-4	many	TRBJ1-1	ASSQENAWDRVNTEAF
TRBV28	many	TRBJ1-2	ASRTPGPGRNGYT
TRBV2	many	TRBJ1-2	ASRDREYGYT
TRBV28	many	TRBJ2-7	ASKLGAGEQY
TRBV7-3	once	TRBJ2-5	ASSLYSQGTQY
TRBV28	many	TRBJ1-5	ASRQTGLVQPQH
TRBV19	many	TRBJ1-6	ASIPRDRNSPLH
TRBV18	-	TRBJ2-3	ASSPPLGLAATDTQY
TRBV10-3	few	TRBJ2-3	AISQAAYTDTQY
TRBV28	many	TRBJ2-7	ASSPGQGLYEQY